The 22 T cell receptor beta chains presented below share a single source sample, sequenced in a study of response to subunit inactivated influenza vaccine. A single record per CDR3 protein comes from TCRdb applying MiXCR to the RT-PCR reads. This sample has under 800,000 distinct CDR3 sequences, with more than 11% found just once. The sequencing used PBMCs from blood, collected 14 days before vaccination. All receptors derive from a man in his forties or fifties who received an inactivated influenza vaccine.

This clonotype was detected only a few times. The chain is built from TRBV20-1 and TRBJ2-1, with 8 bases lining up with TRBD1. Germline CDR1 DFQATT, CDR2 SNEGSKA (reference sequence). V lost 3 bases, J lost 6 bases, and 10 bases stayed unmatched. There are 15 residues in the CDR3. CDR3 DNA sequence: TGCAGTGCTAGCCCCGGGACAGGTGACCTCAATGAGCAGTTCTTC. Translating it yields CSASPGTGDLNEQFF.

The CDR3 loop reads CASKSPAPPYEQYF. CDR3 coding DNA: TGTGCCAGCAAATCACCCGCGCCCCCATACGAGCAGTACTTC. The V gene is TRBV28, the J gene TRBJ2-7, with D uncertain. Trimming cost V 7 bases and J 4 bases, with 17 bases left between them. This CDR3 is 14 amino acids long. Germline values: CDR1 MDHEN, CDR2 SYDVKM.

This clonotype was picked up a small number of times. The chain carries TRBV10-3 and TRBJ1-2; 8 nucleotides match TRBD1. The germline CDR1 and CDR2 sequences are ENHRY and SYGVKD. The CDR3 contains 14 residues. The V and J ends lost 5 bases and 4 bases, in that order; junction bases with no gene match: 6. This CDR3 is CAISRDRRTYGYTF. In DNA, the CDR3 is TGTGCCATCAGTAGGGACAGGCGAACCTATGGCTACACCTTC.

This clonotype came up a few times. The gene calls are TRBV7-2 and TRBJ1-2; no clear D gene. There are 13 residues in the CDR3. V shed 4 bases and J shed 1 base, with 7 bases lying between them. Germline values: CDR1 SGHTA, CDR2 FQGNSA. This chain's CDR3 is CASSSYYNYGYTF. CDR3 in DNA: TGTGCCAGCAGCTCGTATTATAACTATGGCTACACCTTC.

This chain joins TRBV20-1 and TRBJ2-5, with unresolved D. V shed 5 bases and J shed 0 bases, with 4 bases lying between them. The CDR3 spans 11 residues. CDR1 and CDR2 from the germline V gene are DFQATT and SNEGSKA (reference sequence). CDR3 protein: CSAGYQETQYF. In DNA, the CDR3 is TGCAGTGCTGGCTACCAAGAGACCCAGTACTTC.

This chain links TRBV6-2 or TRBV6-3 with TRBJ2-7; 14 bases agree with TRBD2. V trimming: 6 bases; J trimming: 1 base; junction bases outside the gene matches: 5. Germline CDR1 and CDR2: MNHEY and SVGEGT. The CDR3 contains 16 residues. This CDR3 is CASRYGLAGGSYEQYF. The CDR3 bases are TGTGCCAGCAGATACGGACTAGCGGGAGGATCCTACGAGCAGTACTTC.

This clonotype was seen more than once but under ten times. The V gene is TRBV28, the J gene TRBJ1-5; TRBD1 might be the D (6 bases). This CDR3 is built from 18 residues. Germline assignment: CDR1 MDHEN and CDR2 SYDVKM. Trimming took off 7 bases at V and 0 bases at J, with 22 bases between the two ends. In DNA form, the CDR3 reads TGTGCCAGCAAACCCGGGACAACTGGGGGTAATAGCAATCAGCCCCAGCATTTT. It encodes CASKPGTTGGNSNQPQHF.

This clonotype showed up just a few times. J is TRBJ2-2 and V is TRBV28; D is unclear. The germline CDR1 and CDR2 sequences are MDHEN and SYDVKM. The CDR3 length is 16 residues. V lost 5 bases, J lost 0 bases, and 13 bases lay in between. The CDR3 coding sequence is TGTGCCAGCAGTGGGCTCGGAAAAACGAACACCGGGGAGCTGTTTTTT. It codes for CASSGLGKTNTGELFF.

This clonotype was picked up a small number of times. The chain joins TRBV20-1 to TRBJ2-3; D may be TRBD1 (5 bases). V lost 3 bases to trimming and J lost 3 bases, with 7 bases between them. Germline CDR1 reads DFQATT; CDR2 reads SNEGSKA (reference sequence). This CDR3 region has 12 residues. CDR3 in amino acids: CSARTVTDTQYF. As DNA, the CDR3 is TGCAGTGCTAGGACAGTAACAGATACGCAGTATTTT.

This clonotype was seen more than once but under ten times. The chain carries TRBV7-2 and TRBJ1-4; 9 bases agree with TRBD1. The V segment lost 5 bases and the J segment 7 bases; nucleotides outside the gene matches: 5. In germline, CDR1 is SGHTA, CDR2 FQGNSA. The CDR3 is 14 amino acids. The CDR3 reads CASSEGTGSEKLFF. The CDR3 coding sequence is TGTGCCAGCAGCGAAGGGACAGGGAGTGAAAAACTGTTTTTT.

The CDR3 loop is CASSKRVRHNEQFF. The CDR3 nucleotides read TGTGCCAGTAGCAAGCGGGTAAGACACAATGAGCAGTTCTTC. V usage is TRBV19 and J usage is TRBJ2-1; D may be TRBD2 (6 bases). V lost 6 bases and J 5 bases, leaving 14 bases between the germline ends. CDR1 is LNHDA, CDR2 SQIVND, per germline (reference sequence). The CDR3 is made up of 14 amino acids.

This chain uses TRBV6-6 with TRBJ2-7; D not certain. The CDR3 is made up of 13 amino acids. Looked up from germline, CDR1 is MNHNY and CDR2 is SVGAGI (reference sequence). Trimming cost V 8 bases and J 0 bases, with 11 bases left between them. The CDR3 region is CASLPATSYEQYF. CDR3 DNA sequence: TGTGCCAGCCTGCCCGCGACCTCCTACGAGCAGTACTTC.

This clonotype came up a few times. J is TRBJ2-3 and V is TRBV30; TRBD2 matches at 9 bases. CDR3 length equals 15 residues. CDR1 is GTSNPN, CDR2 SVGIG, per germline (reference sequence). With 2 bases clipped from V and 0 bases from J, the junction kept 3 bases outside the gene matches. CDR3 nucleotides: TGTGCCTGGAGTCCCGGACTAGCGAGCACAGATACGCAGTATTTT. The encoded protein is CAWSPGLASTDTQYF.

V and J are TRBV28 and TRBJ1-2, with D maybe TRBD1 (5 bases). Germline CDR1 reads MDHEN; CDR2 reads SYDVKM. V was cut by 6 bases and J by 7 bases, with 15 bases left in between. The CDR3 has 13 residues. The CDR3 is CASRREGLGGYTF. For the CDR3, the DNA is TGTGCCAGCAGACGCGAGGGGTTAGGTGGCTACACCTTC.

There are a few counts of this clonotype. Relative to the germline gene, one junction end is altered; a read error may explain this. The chain is built from TRBV20-1 and TRBJ1-2; 10 bases agree with TRBD1. CDR3 length: 12 amino acids. The germline V gene encodes CDR1 DFQATT and CDR2 SNEGSKA (reference sequence). CDR3 residues: CSAEKDRGVKGF. The CDR3 nucleotides read TGCAGTGCAGAGAAGGACAGGGGGGTTAAGGGCTTC.

The chain is built from TRBV6-2 or TRBV6-3 and TRBJ2-3; D uncertain. This CDR3 region has 14 residues. V lost 0 bases, J lost 3 bases, and 7 bases lay in between. Germline V gene sequence: CDR1 MNHEY, CDR2 SVGEGT. The CDR3 is CASSYSKVTDTQYF. The CDR3 coding sequence is TGTGCCAGCAGTTACTCGAAGGTGACAGATACGCAGTATTTT.

This clonotype has only a few counts. The J gene is TRBJ2-2, the V gene TRBV27; 10 bases fit TRBD1. Germline V gene data show CDR1 as MNHEY and CDR2 as SMNVEV (reference sequence). V lost 2 bases to trimming and J lost 4 bases; unmatched junction nucleotides: 10. The CDR3 has 18 residues. The CDR3 protein is CASSLRGSGQGFTGELFF. CDR3 DNA sequence: TGTGCCAGCAGTTTAAGGGGGTCGGGACAGGGGTTCACCGGGGAGCTGTTTTTT.

The chain links TRBV5-1 to TRBJ2-2; 12 bases fit TRBD2. After removal of 5 bases from V and 7 bases from J, the junction contained 6 bases not matched to a gene. There are 15 residues in the CDR3. Germline V gene sequence: CDR1 SGHRS, CDR2 YFSETQ. The DNA for the CDR3 is TGCGCCAGCAGGCTAGCGGGAGGGCCAAACGGGGAGCTGTTTTTT. Encoded protein: CASRLAGGPNGELFF.

The V and J genes are TRBV29-1 and TRBJ1-2; D is unclear. This CDR3 has 12 residues. With 2 bases removed from V and 5 bases from J, the gap between germline ends came to 9 bases. CDR1 is SQVTM, CDR2 ANQGSEA, per germline. In DNA form, the CDR3 reads TGCAGCGTTGAACCCCTCCTATATGGCTACACCTTC. The encoded protein is CSVEPLLYGYTF.

The chain employs TRBV20-1 and TRBJ1-3; tentatively, D is TRBD1 (5 bases). The ends were cut back, 6 bases at V and 0 bases at J, with 12 bases in the middle. The CDR3 runs to 14 residues. Germline V lookup: CDR1 DFQATT, CDR2 SNEGSKA (reference sequence). In DNA form, the CDR3 reads TGCAGTGCCCGGGGGGGTCCCTCTGGAAACACCATATATTTT. This sequence encodes CSARGGPSGNTIYF.

The sample holds many counts of this clonotype. A junction boundary mismatches the germline segment, possibly from a read error. The chain carries TRBV7-9 and TRBJ1-2; TRBD1 matches 7 bases. Per the germline V gene, CDR1 is SEHNR and CDR2 is FQNEAQ (reference sequence). The CDR3 covers 13 residues. In DNA, the CDR3 is TGCGCCAGCAGCTTGGCGACAGGGTATGGCTACACCTTC. It codes for CASSLATGYGYTF.

This clonotype has just a few counts. The DNA for the CDR3 is TGTGCCATCAGCAAAACTAGCGGGGGCAATACCGGGGAGCTGTTTTTT. Its translation: CAISKTSGGNTGELFF. The chain carries TRBV10-3 and TRBJ2-2; 11 bases fit TRBD2. The CDR3 has 16 amino acids. In germline, CDR1 is ENHRY, CDR2 SYGVKD. V lost 6 bases to trimming and J lost 5 bases; unmatched junction nucleotides: 8.